These T cell receptor beta chains were read from a single sample in a study of cytomegalovirus exposure and HLA in healthy donors. Using immunoSEQ multiplex PCR, the repertoire was profiled, and TCRdb retains in-frame clones only, with some absent. Found here are 150,000 to 180,000 clones, roughly four fifths of them singletons; the top ten hold over 1.1%. Sample: PBMCs. Receptor source: a man between 18 and 29 years old in good health and CMV-seronegative. Each CDR3 is given with its conserved first and last residue. D genes are given only for firm matches. Only some rows state a clone size, as once, few, many or a class for expanded clones.

v_gene,abundance,d_gene,j_gene,CDR3nt,CDR3aa
TRBV7-8,.,TRBD2,TRBJ2-7,TGTGCCAGCAGCTTCGATAGCGGGTTTAGCTCCTACGAGCAGTACTTC,CASSFDSGFSSYEQYF
TRBV11-2,.,TRBD1,TRBJ2-5,TGTGCCAGCAGCCCTACCGGGACAGAAGAGACCCAGTACTTC,CASSPTGTEETQYF
TRBV9,.,.,TRBJ2-3,TGTGCCAGCAGCGTAGCGACAGCCACTAACTCCTTCACAGATACGCAGTATTTT,CASSVATATNSFTDTQYF
TRBV10-3,.,TRBD1,TRBJ2-5,TGTGCCATCAGCAGACAGGGTCAAGAGACCCAGTACTTC,CAISRQGQETQYF
TRBV2,.,.,TRBJ1-2,TGTGCCAGCAGTGAAAGGGGAAAGGACTATGGCTACACCTTC,CASSERGKDYGYTF
TRBV5-4,.,TRBD1,TRBJ1-4,TGTGCCAGCAGCCAGTCACAGGGGGCAAATGAAAAACTGTTTTTT,CASSQSQGANEKLFF
TRBV9,.,.,TRBJ2-3,TGTGCCAGCAGCATCCGGGCGGGTTCTGATACGCAGTATTTT,CASSIRAGSDTQYF
TRBV2,.,.,TRBJ1-1,TGTGCCAGCAGTGAACAGGGCTTGAACACTGAAGCTTTCTTT,CASSEQGLNTEAFF
TRBV13,.,.,TRBJ1-4,TGTGCCAGCAGCAACGGAGACAGTATAGAAGGTGAAAAACTGTTTTTT,CASSNGDSIEGEKLFF
TRBV5-4,once,TRBD2,TRBJ2-3,TGTGCCAGCAGCTTGATGGTAGCGGGAGGTACAGATACGCAGTATTTT,CASSLMVAGGTDTQYF
TRBV11-2,.,.,TRBJ2-1,TGTGCCAGCAGCTTAGGACAGTTCGTCGGCATCGATGAGCAGTTCTTC,CASSLGQFVGIDEQFF
TRBV11-3,few,TRBD1,TRBJ2-3,TGTGCCAGCAGCCTCGGGACAGGGGTGGAAGATACGCAGTATTTT,CASSLGTGVEDTQYF
TRBV25-1,.,TRBD1,TRBJ1-3,TGTGCCAGCAGTGCATTCTCGACAGGGGCGTCTGGAAACACCATATATTTT,CASSAFSTGASGNTIYF
TRBV28,once,.,TRBJ2-7,TGTGCCAGCAGTCCGACCGTAGGCGGATTCTACGAGCAGTACTTC,CASSPTVGGFYEQYF
TRBV15,once,.,TRBJ1-5,TGTGCCACCGCGCCGGTCAGCGGCAATCAGCCCCAGCATTTT,CATAPVSGNQPQHF
TRBV28,few,TRBD2,TRBJ2-1,TGTGCCACCTCTCCCGTAGCGGGAGTGTGGCCTGATGAGCAGTTCTTC,CATSPVAGVWPDEQFF
TRBV10-3,.,TRBD1,TRBJ2-7,TGTGCCATCCGGGAGGGGACAGGGGGCTTTTACGAGCAGTACTTC,CAIREGTGGFYEQYF
TRBV28,.,TRBD1,TRBJ1-6,TGTGCCAGCAGTTTATCCCACAGGGGATGGAATTCACCCCTCCACTTT,CASSLSHRGWNSPLHF
TRBV19,.,.,TRBJ1-5,TGTGCCAGTAGGGCCCGACAGAGCAATCAGCCCCAGCATTTT,CASRARQSNQPQHF
TRBV15,.,.,TRBJ2-5,TGTGCCACCAGCAGGAACCTTATGGGGCTCGGGGAGACCCAGTACTTC,CATSRNLMGLGETQYF
TRBV30,.,.,TRBJ2-7,TGTGCCTGGAGCCCTCGGGAGCTATTGTGGAACTTC,CAWSPRELLWNF
TRBV19,.,TRBD1,TRBJ1-5,TGTGCCAGTAGTATAGCACAGGGGGCTGGTCAGCCCCAGCATTTT,CASSIAQGAGQPQHF
TRBV2,once,.,TRBJ2-2,TGTGCCAGCAGAATCGGCACCGGGGAGCTGTTTTTT,CASRIGTGELFF
TRBV10-3,.,.,TRBJ2-6,TGTGCCGTTTCCTTTAGCTACCGTGGGGCCAACGTCCTGACTTTC,CAVSFSYRGANVLTF
TRBV5-5,.,.,TRBJ2-2,TGTGCCAGCAGCTTGGTCTCGGACCGGCGACTAACCGGGGAGCTGTTTTTT,CASSLVSDRRLTGELFF
TRBV5-6,few,.,TRBJ2-3,TGTGCCAGCAGCTTGGGATTGCGGGAAGGTAGCACAGATACGCAGTATTTT,CASSLGLREGSTDTQYF
TRBV6-6,.,.,TRBJ1-2,TGTGCCAGCAGATGGACCAGGGATAACTATGGCTACACCTTC,CASRWTRDNYGYTF
TRBV7-6,.,.,TRBJ2-5,TGTGCCAGCAGCTTACAGGGGCGAAGCCAAGAGACCCAGTACTTC,CASSLQGRSQETQYF
TRBV28,.,.,TRBJ2-5,TGTGCCAGCAGTTTAGTAGGCAGGGAAGAGACCCAGTACTTC,CASSLVGREETQYF
TRBV6-1,.,TRBD2,TRBJ2-7,TGTGCCAGCAGTCCCGGGCTAGCGGCCTACGAGCAGTACTTC,CASSPGLAAYEQYF
TRBV10-1,.,TRBD1,TRBJ2-7,TGCGCCAGCAGTGAGGCTATCGGGACAGGGGACGACGAGCAGTACTTC,CASSEAIGTGDDEQYF
TRBV28,.,.,TRBJ2-1,TGTGCCAGCCTCCCCCGGGACACCCACAATGAGCAGTTCTTC,CASLPRDTHNEQFF
TRBV23-1,.,.,TRBJ2-3,TGCGCCAGCAGTCGAGGCCGGCACTGCACAGATACGCAGTATTTT,CASSRGRHCTDTQYF
TRBV11-2,.,TRBD2,TRBJ2-5,TGTGCCAGCACCACTCATCAGGGCGGGAGTGGAGAGACCCAGTACTTC,CASTTHQGGSGETQYF
TRBV4-3,once,.,TRBJ2-1,TGCGCCAGCAGCGTCCAGGAGGGCCCCTACAATGAGCAGTTCTTC,CASSVQEGPYNEQFF
TRBV7-9,.,TRBD1,TRBJ2-7,TGTGCCAGCAGCGAAGGGACAGGGAGGCCCGAGCAGTACTTC,CASSEGTGRPEQYF
TRBV28,.,TRBD2,TRBJ2-7,TGTGCCAGCAGTCCGGGACTAGCGGAGTACGAGCAGTACTTC,CASSPGLAEYEQYF
TRBV7-2,once,TRBD1,TRBJ1-1,TGTGCCAGCAGCCCCGACAGGGGACCCACTGAAGCTTTCTTT,CASSPDRGPTEAFF
TRBV28,.,TRBD1,TRBJ1-4,TGTGCCAGCAGTCCGAACAGGGGGGCTAATGAAAAACTGTTTTTT,CASSPNRGANEKLFF